This T cell receptor (beta chain) was identified during a study of T cells in tuberculosis. Sequenced by immunoSEQ multiplex PCR; TCRdb stores in-frame clones only, minus some. Here the sample spans about 58,000 clones, roughly 90% being singletons. Sorting used thawed, overnight-rested PBMC stained with anti-CD3, a viability dye and GMM-loaded CD1B tetramer. The CD1B tetramers carried C32 glucose monomycolate purified from Rhodococcus equi. PBMC for tetramer sorting were first depleted of CD14-expressing monocytes. Each donor contributed roughly 96,000 sorted tetramer-negative cells. CDR3 size: 15 residues. The V segment lost 6 bases and the J segment 0 bases; nucleotides outside the gene matches: 9. Germline lookup yields CDR1 SQVTM and CDR2 ANQGSEA.

V usage is TRBV29-1 and J usage is TRBJ2-3, with 7 bases lining up with TRBD1. The sequence was collected from an adult woman with latent tuberculosis. Sequenced sample: CD1b-GMM tetramer-negative cells sorted from PBMCs. CDR3 in amino acids: CSVLGGRGSTDTQYF. CDR3 DNA: TGCAGCGTCCTAGGTGGCAGGGGGAGCACAGATACGCAGTATTTT.